The clone carrying this T cell receptor beta chain came up a few times. This sample stems from a study of T-cell reconstitution after alpha-beta-depleted transplantation in children. V was cut by 0 bases and J by 0 bases, with 3 bases left in between. This CDR3 spans 14 amino acids. Germline-derived CDR1 and CDR2 are MNHEY and SMNVEV (reference sequence). Unique molecular identifiers featured in how the TCRbeta library was prepared. TCRdb redid the calling of the PCR reads with MiXCR, one entry per CDR3 protein. The sample shows approximately 420,000 distinct CDR3 sequences, approximately 10% of them seen only once.

The sample consisted of PBMCs from the stem cell graft donor, taken from the stem cell graft. This TCR came from a human donor who donated a stem cell graft to a child with acute myeloid leukemia. The gene calls are TRBV27 and TRBJ2-4; D not certain. This CDR3 reads CASSLSSAKNIQYF. The CDR3 DNA reads TGTGCCAGCAGTTTATCATCAGCCAAAAACATTCAGTACTTC.